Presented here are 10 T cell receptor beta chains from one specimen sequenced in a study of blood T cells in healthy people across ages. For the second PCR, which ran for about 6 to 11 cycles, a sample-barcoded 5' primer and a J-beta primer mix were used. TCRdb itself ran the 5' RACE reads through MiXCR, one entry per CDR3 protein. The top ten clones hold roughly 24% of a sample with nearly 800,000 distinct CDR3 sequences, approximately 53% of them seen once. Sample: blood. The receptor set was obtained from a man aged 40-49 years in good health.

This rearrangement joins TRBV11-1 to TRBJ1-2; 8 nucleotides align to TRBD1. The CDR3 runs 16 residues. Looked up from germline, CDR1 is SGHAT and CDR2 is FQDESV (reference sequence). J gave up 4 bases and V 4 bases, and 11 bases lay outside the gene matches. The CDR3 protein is CASSSRTGTGIYGYTF. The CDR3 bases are TGTGCCAGCAGCTCACGTACCGGGACAGGCATCTATGGCTACACCTTC.

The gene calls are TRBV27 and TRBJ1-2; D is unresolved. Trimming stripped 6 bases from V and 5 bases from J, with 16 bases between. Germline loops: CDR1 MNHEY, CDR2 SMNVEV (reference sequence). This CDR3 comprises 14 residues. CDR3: CASSQTRVLYGYTF. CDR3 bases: TGTGCCAGCAGCCAAACAAGGGTCCTGTATGGCTACACCTTC.

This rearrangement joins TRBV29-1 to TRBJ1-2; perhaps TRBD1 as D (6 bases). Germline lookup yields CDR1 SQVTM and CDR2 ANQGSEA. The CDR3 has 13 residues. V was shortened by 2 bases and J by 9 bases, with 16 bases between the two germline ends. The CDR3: CSVEWWGPQRYTF. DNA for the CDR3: TGCAGCGTTGAATGGTGGGGGCCCCAGCGCTACACCTTC.

The CDR3, as DNA: TGTGCCAGCAGTGAAGAGTCCCTTCTTCCCGGGGAGCTGTTTTTT. Translating it yields CASSEESLLPGELFF. V is TRBV6-1 and J is TRBJ2-2; D not resolved. Germline V gives CDR1 MNHNS, CDR2 SASEGT. The CDR3 length is 15 residues. Trimming removed 1 base at V and 6 bases at J, with 12 bases between.

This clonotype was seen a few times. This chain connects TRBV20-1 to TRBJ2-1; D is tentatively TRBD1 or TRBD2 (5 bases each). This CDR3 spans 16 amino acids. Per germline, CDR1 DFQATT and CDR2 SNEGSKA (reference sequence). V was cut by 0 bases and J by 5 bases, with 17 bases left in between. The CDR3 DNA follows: TGCAGTGCTAGAGATCTATCAGGGACCCTCAACAATGAGCAGTTCTTC. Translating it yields CSARDLSGTLNNEQFF.

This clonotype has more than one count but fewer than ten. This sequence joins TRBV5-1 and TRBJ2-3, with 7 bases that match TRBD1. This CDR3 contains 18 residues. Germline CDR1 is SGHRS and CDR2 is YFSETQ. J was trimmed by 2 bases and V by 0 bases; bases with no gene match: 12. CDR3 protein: CASSLEWIWDSHTDTQYF. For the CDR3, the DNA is TGCGCCAGCAGCTTGGAGTGGATATGGGACAGCCACACAGATACGCAGTATTTT.

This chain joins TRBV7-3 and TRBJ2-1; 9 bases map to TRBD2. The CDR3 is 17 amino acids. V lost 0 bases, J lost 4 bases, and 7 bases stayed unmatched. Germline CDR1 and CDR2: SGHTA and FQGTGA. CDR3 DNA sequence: TGTGCCAGCAGCTTAACGGGGCGGCGGGGGGGATACAATGAGCAGTTCTTC. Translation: CASSLTGRRGGYNEQFF.

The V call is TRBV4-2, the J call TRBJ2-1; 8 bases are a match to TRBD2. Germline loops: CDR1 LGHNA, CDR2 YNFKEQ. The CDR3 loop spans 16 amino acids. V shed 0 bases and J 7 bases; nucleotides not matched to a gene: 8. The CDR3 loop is CASSQDITGGRNEQFF. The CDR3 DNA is TGTGCCAGCAGCCAAGATATTACGGGGGGGCGGAATGAGCAGTTCTTC.

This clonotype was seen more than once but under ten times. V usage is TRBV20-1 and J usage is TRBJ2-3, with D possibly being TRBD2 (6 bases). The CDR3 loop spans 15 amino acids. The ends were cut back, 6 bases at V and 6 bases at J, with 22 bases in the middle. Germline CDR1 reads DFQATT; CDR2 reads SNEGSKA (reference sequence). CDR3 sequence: CSAISSGLWGDTQYF. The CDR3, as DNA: TGCAGTGCCATTAGTAGCGGCCTTTGGGGGGATACGCAGTATTTT.

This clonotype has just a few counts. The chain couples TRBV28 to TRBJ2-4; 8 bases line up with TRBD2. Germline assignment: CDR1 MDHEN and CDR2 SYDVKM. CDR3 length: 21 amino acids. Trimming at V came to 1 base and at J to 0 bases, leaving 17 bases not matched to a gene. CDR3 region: CASSLSGTRASGILAKNIQYF. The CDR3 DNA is TGTGCCAGCAGTTTATCCGGGACTAGGGCTAGCGGAATTCTAGCCAAAAACATTCAGTACTTC.